Following are 22 T cell receptor beta chains from one sample sequenced in a study of CD8 T cell repertoires and HIV-1 epitope variants. The assay was immunoSEQ multiplex PCR, and TCRdb's table has in-frame clones only and misses some. Seen here are approximately 5,000 clones, about 60% observed once, and the top ten hold over 40%. No antigen has been assigned to these receptors. Source material: cultured CD8+ T cells derived from PBMCs. The receptors were gathered from a male donor with HIV.

This clone was seen a handful of times. J is TRBJ1-2 and V is TRBV23-1; no clear D gene. TRBV23-1 is an ORF for which the function is uncertain. The CDR3 consists of 14 residues. Trimming took off 1 base at V and 1 base at J, with 7 bases between the two ends. As DNA, the CDR3 is TGCGCCAGCAGTCAATGGAGGCTTAACTATGGCTACACCTTC. This translates into CASSQWRLNYGYTF.

J is TRBJ2-7 and V is TRBV5-1; 7 bases fit TRBD2. This CDR3 comprises 15 residues. The V segment lost 2 bases and the J segment 3 bases; nucleotides outside the gene matches: 8. Germline loops: CDR1 SGHRS, CDR2 YFSETQ. The CDR3 is CASSFFGLEDYEQYF. The CDR3 region has the DNA TGCGCCAGCAGCTTTTTTGGACTAGAGGACTACGAGCAGTACTTC.

The table lists this clone with a count of one. The junction and the germline gene differ at one end; a read error may be behind it. The V call is TRBV9, the J call TRBJ1-2; tentative D call: TRBD1 (6 bases). This CDR3 is 11 amino acids long. Germline lookup yields CDR1 SGDLS and CDR2 YYNGEE. The CDR3 sequence: CASSATGRFAF. DNA for the CDR3: TGTGCCAGCAGTGCAACAGGGAGGTTCGCCTTC.

This chain links TRBV4-2 with TRBJ2-7; 7 positions agree with TRBD2. The CDR3 runs to 13 residues. Germline assignment: CDR1 LGHNA and CDR2 YNFKEQ. Losses at the gene ends were 3 bases for V and 3 bases for J; bases not matched to a gene: 2. Written as DNA, the CDR3 is TGTGCCAGCAGCCAGGCGGGGGTCTACGAGCAGTACTTC. This gives the protein CASSQAGVYEQYF.

The rearrangement joins TRBV5-6 to TRBJ2-6; D may correspond to TRBD1 or TRBD2 (5 bases each). The CDR3 consists of 19 residues. Per germline, CDR1 SGHDT and CDR2 YYEEEE. The V and J ends lost 0 bases and 0 bases respectively, with 16 bases between them. The CDR3 region has the DNA TGTGCCAGCAGCTTGGATTTCGGGGCCTGGGCCTCTGGGGCCAACGTCCTGACTTTC. Translated: CASSLDFGAWASGANVLTF. Filled out from reference TRBV5-6 and TRBJ2-6, the complete variable domain reads DAGVTQSPTHLIKTRGQQVTLRCSPKSGHDTVSWYQQALGQGPQFIFQYYEEEERQRGNFPDRFSGHQFPNYSSELNVNALLLGDSALYLCASSLDFGAWASGANVLTFGAGSRLTVL.

This chain uses TRBV11-3 with TRBJ2-5; tentatively, D is TRBD1 (5 bases). Between the trimmed V and J ends, which lost 5 bases and 4 bases, there was a span of 17 bases. Germline assignment: CDR1 SGHNT and CDR2 YENEEA. This CDR3 is 15 amino acids long. The chain's CDR3 is CASSQTTGSTETQYF. The CDR3 DNA is TGTGCCAGCAGCCAAACCACAGGTTCTACAGAGACCCAGTACTTC.

V usage is TRBV5-8 and J usage is TRBJ2-2; weak D call: TRBD1 (6 bases). Germline assignment: CDR1 SGHTS and CDR2 YDEGEE. The V end was cut by 1 base, the J end by 4 bases, with 14 bases between. The CDR3 spans 16 residues. The CDR3 sequence: CASSLFAQGGTGELFF. Written as DNA, the CDR3 is TGTGCCAGCAGCTTGTTTGCACAGGGCGGCACCGGGGAGCTGTTTTTT.

The chain has TRBV4-2 and TRBJ1-2; 11 bases line up with TRBD1. From germline, CDR1 is LGHNA and CDR2 YNFKEQ. Germline trimming cut 0 bases from V and 0 bases from J; bases unmatched to any gene: 6. The CDR3 covers 18 residues. The CDR3 DNA reads as TGTGCCAGCAGCCAAGAATGGGACAGGGGGTATCCTAACTATGGCTACACCTTC. Protein product: CASSQEWDRGYPNYGYTF.

This chain connects TRBV6-4 to TRBJ1-2, with D uncertain. The CDR3 extends over 10 amino acids. V was pared by 5 bases and J by 14 bases, with 12 bases between. Germline CDR1 and CDR2: MRHNA and SNTAGT. The CDR3 loop is CASSSRLTTF. CDR3 sequence (DNA): TGTGCCAGCAGTTCGCGGTTGACAACCTTC.

By sample fraction, this clone is medium-sized. This chain's CDR3 is CASRLEANTGELFF. CDR3 DNA sequence: TGTGCCAGCAGGCTAGAAGCGAACACCGGGGAGCTGTTTTTT. This chain joins TRBV14 and TRBJ2-2; no definite D call. Germline V gene data show CDR1 as SGHDN and CDR2 as FVKESK. The CDR3 has 14 residues. Trimming cost V 6 bases and J 0 bases, with 8 bases left between them.

This chain links TRBV19 with TRBJ2-1, with 10 bases matching TRBD1. The CDR3 runs 15 residues. Germline assignment: CDR1 LNHDA and CDR2 SQIVND (reference sequence). V shed 3 bases and J 8 bases; nucleotides not matched to a gene: 7. CDR3 in DNA: TGTGCCAGTAGTATGGCGACAGGGGGCTGGGATGAGCAGTTCTTC. Residues: CASSMATGGWDEQFF. The variable domain in full, with the rest retrieved from reference TRBV19 and TRBJ2-1, is DGGITQSPKYLFRKEGQNVTLSCEQNLNHDAMYWYRQDPGQGLRLIYYSQIVNDFQKGDIAEGYSVSREKKESFPLTVTSAQKNPTAFYLCASSMATGGWDEQFFGPGTRLTVL.

The rearrangement uses TRBV7-8 and TRBJ2-7, with D possibly TRBD2 on 5 matching bases. Trimming removed 4 bases at V and 0 bases at J, with 16 bases between. This CDR3 is 16 amino acids long. Germline CDR1 and CDR2: SGHVS and FQNEAQ. In DNA, the CDR3 is TGTGCCAGCAGCTCCCCTTGGGAGCGGAACTCCTACGAGCAGTACTTC. The encoded protein is CASSSPWERNSYEQYF.

This clone was seen a single time. The chain employs TRBV19 and TRBJ1-2; 7 bases line up with TRBD1. There are 14 residues in the CDR3. V was clipped by 7 bases and J by 1 base; unmatched bases: 6. The V gene's germline CDR1 is LNHDA and CDR2 SQIVND (reference sequence). The CDR3 coding sequence is TGTGCCAGTACTCAGGACAGGAGTAACTATGGCTACACCTTC. Translated, it gives CASTQDRSNYGYTF.

The J gene is TRBJ2-1, the V gene TRBV7-8; 13 positions agree with TRBD2. Germline CDR1 is SGHVS and CDR2 is FQNEAQ. The CDR3 runs 17 residues. J lost 7 bases, V lost 5 bases, and 11 bases had no gene match. The CDR3 region is CASSKGLAGAFGNEQFF. DNA of the CDR3: TGTGCCAGCAGCAAAGGACTAGCGGGGGCCTTCGGGAATGAGCAGTTCTTC.

This sequence joins TRBV19 and TRBJ2-5; 12 positions match TRBD2. V dropped 1 base and J dropped 5; count of bases not matched to a gene: 2. Germline values: CDR1 LNHDA, CDR2 SQIVND (reference sequence). This CDR3 comprises 15 residues. In nucleotides, the CDR3 is TGTGCCAGTAGTATAGGCGGACTAGCGGGGGAGACCCAGTACTTC. This encodes CASSIGGLAGETQYF.

This clone appeared a few times. V gene TRBV6-5 combines with J gene TRBJ2-1; D perhaps matches TRBD1 (6 bases). The V and J ends lost 2 bases and 8 bases respectively, with 16 bases between them. CDR3 size: 15 residues. Germline values: CDR1 MNHEY, CDR2 SVGAGI. This CDR3 is CASSYGGRGYDEQFF. The DNA for the CDR3 is TGTGCCAGCAGTTACGGGGGCAGGGGTTATGATGAGCAGTTCTTC.

The chain has TRBV6-5 and TRBJ1-2; D ambiguous. CDR1 MNHEY and CDR2 SVGAGI come from the germline V gene. V was pared by 4 bases and J by 6 bases, with 18 bases between. CDR3 length equals 15 residues. This chain's CDR3 is CASSFLLSVADGYTF. CDR3 nucleotides: TGTGCCAGCAGTTTTCTCCTGTCGGTGGCCGATGGCTACACCTTC.

The J gene is TRBJ2-7, the V gene TRBV6-6; maybe TRBD1 (6 bases). The CDR3 covers 14 residues. Germline lookup yields CDR1 MNHNY and CDR2 SVGAGI (reference sequence). V was clipped by 5 bases and J by 0 bases, with 11 bases between them. The CDR3 sequence: CASSPTGSSYEQYF. The CDR3 nucleotides read TGTGCCAGCAGTCCCACAGGGAGCTCCTACGAGCAGTACTTC.

The rearrangement uses TRBV4-1 and TRBJ2-7; 7 bases align to TRBD1. The V gene's germline CDR1 is MGHRA and CDR2 YSYEKL. The CDR3 is 15 residues long. The trim removed 1 base at V and 0 bases at J, leaving 3 bases unmatched. In nucleotides, the CDR3 is TGCGCCAGCAGCCAAGGACAGGGTGGCTCCTACGAGCAGTACTTC. Translation gives CASSQGQGGSYEQYF.

J is TRBJ2-1 and V is TRBV5-6, with a weak D call TRBD2 (5 bases). The CDR3 is 17 amino acids. Trimming shortened V by 0 bases and J by 3 bases, and 16 bases separated the two germline ends. The germline V gene encodes CDR1 SGHDT and CDR2 YYEEEE. DNA for the CDR3: TGTGCCAGCAGCTTGGGGGGAGCGGTGACTATCTACAATGAGCAGTTCTTC. Translation: CASSLGGAVTIYNEQFF.

This sequence joins TRBV4-1 and TRBJ1-1; no clear D gene. This CDR3 is built from 13 residues. Trimming removed 2 bases from V and 5 bases from J, with 9 bases in between. CDR1 is MGHRA, CDR2 YSYEKL, per germline. CDR3 in DNA: TGCGCCAGCAGCCAACACATAGGGACTGAAGCTTTCTTT. As protein: CASSQHIGTEAFF.

The chain combines TRBV28 with TRBJ1-5, with D possibly being TRBD1 (6 bases). The ends were cut back, 8 bases at V and 1 base at J, with 15 bases in the middle. The CDR3 has 15 amino acids. CDR1 is MDHEN, CDR2 SYDVKM, per germline. CDR3: CASQPGAASNQPQHF. CDR3 DNA sequence: TGTGCCAGCCAACCAGGGGCGGCGAGCAATCAGCCCCAGCATTTT.